This T cell receptor (beta chain) was sequenced during a study of T cell responses to AZD1222 COVID-19 vaccine. Whole-study findings and limits: Reportedly, nearly half the spike-specific TCRs target unmutated variant regions. Among the donors, most were white British and more were female, and clonal diversity was possibly underestimated. Recipients of AZD1222 seropositive at baseline numbered only 5 or 6.

Germline CDR1 reads SNHLY; CDR2 reads FYNNEI. Germline trimming cut 7 bases from V and 4 bases from J; bases unmatched to any gene: 3. This CDR3 has 12 amino acids. Points on this clone: The target antigen is unknown.

Data came from immunoSEQ multiplex PCR; TCRdb stores just in-frame clones and leaves some out. Of approximately 100,000 clones detected, around 90% appear once; the ten largest clones hold 4.5% to 5.5%. This TCR was sampled from an adult in good health. V is TRBV2 and J is TRBJ1-2, with TRBD1 matching over 7 bases. Material: peripheral blood, obtained on day 0 of AZD1222 vaccination. The CDR3 loop reads CASKTGTYGYTF. The CDR3 region has the DNA TGTGCCAGCAAGACAGGGACCTATGGCTACACCTTC. Drawing the rest from reference TRBV2 and TRBJ1-2, the complete variable domain is EPEVTQTPSHQVTQMGQEVILRCVPISNHLYFYWYRQILGQKVEFLVSFYNNEISEKSEIFDDQFSVERPDGSNFTLKIRSTKLEDSAMYFCASKTGTYGYTFGSGTRLTVV.